The rows below give T cell receptor beta chains drawn from one sample of a study of T cells after yellow fever vaccination. TCRdb itself ran the 5' RACE reads through MiXCR, one entry per CDR3 protein. The sample consists of more than 95,000 distinct CDR3 sequences, 7.5% to 10% of them appearing once. The sequences come from CD8+ T cells sorted from PBMCs, collected on the day of the yellow fever booster vaccination. These TCRs come from a man aged 18 to 35 who received the YFV17D yellow fever vaccine. The CDR3 runs from the conserved cysteine through the conserved F or W. D genes are given only for firm matches. Size is stated for part of the rows, as once, few or many counts, or as a class when the clone is expanded.

len: 19
v_gene: TRBV4-1
abundance: .
d_gene: .
j_gene: TRBJ2-2
CDR3nt: TGCGCCAGCAGCCAAGGATGGGGGCCCGCAATAAGAAACACCGGGGAGCTGTTTTTT
CDR3aa: CASSQGWGPAIRNTGELFF

len: 17
v_gene: TRBV6-5
abundance: .
d_gene: TRBD1
j_gene: TRBJ1-4
CDR3nt: TGTGCCAGCAGACCCGGGACAGTAAGAGCAACTAATGAAAAACTGTTTTTT
CDR3aa: CASRPGTVRATNEKLFF

len: 16
v_gene: TRBV4-1
abundance: .
d_gene: .
j_gene: TRBJ1-1
CDR3nt: TGCGCCAGCAGCCCGACCCTTTGGGGGATAAACACTGAAGCTTTCTTT
CDR3aa: CASSPTLWGINTEAFF

len: 15
v_gene: TRBV7-9
abundance: few
d_gene: TRBD1
j_gene: TRBJ1-1
CDR3nt: TGTGCCAGCAGCCCCAGGACAGGGGTGTACACTGAAGCTTTCTTT
CDR3aa: CASSPRTGVYTEAFF

len: 15
v_gene: TRBV11-2
abundance: .
d_gene: .
j_gene: TRBJ1-5
CDR3nt: TGTGCCAGCAGCTTAGATCTGGGCGGCGGTCAGCCCCAGCATTTT
CDR3aa: CASSLDLGGGQPQHF

len: 12
v_gene: TRBV7-8
abundance: .
d_gene: .
j_gene: TRBJ2-1
CDR3nt: TGTGCCAGCAGCTTGAACAGGATAGAGCAGTTCTTC
CDR3aa: CASSLNRIEQFF

len: 12
v_gene: TRBV12-3/TRBV12-4
abundance: many
d_gene: .
j_gene: TRBJ1-3
CDR3nt: TGTGCCAGCAGCTCCACTGGAAACACCATATATTTT
CDR3aa: CASSSTGNTIYF

len: 13
v_gene: TRBV12-3/TRBV12-4
abundance: few
d_gene: .
j_gene: TRBJ2-5
CDR3nt: TGTGCCAGCAGCCTGACTTTGTCGGTAACCCAGTACTTC
CDR3aa: CASSLTLSVTQYF

len: 14
v_gene: TRBV6-5
abundance: few
d_gene: TRBD1
j_gene: TRBJ2-2
CDR3nt: TGTGCCAGCAGTTTTTCACAGGGGACCGGGGAGCTGTTTTTT
CDR3aa: CASSFSQGTGELFF

len: 17
v_gene: TRBV5-5
abundance: .
d_gene: TRBD2
j_gene: TRBJ2-1
CDR3nt: TGTGCCAGCAGCTTGAGTCTAGCGGGTACCCTTGGGAATGAGCAGTTCTTC
CDR3aa: CASSLSLAGTLGNEQFF

len: 15
v_gene: TRBV6-5
abundance: .
d_gene: .
j_gene: TRBJ2-2
CDR3nt: TGTGCCAGCAGTTACTCTTGGGGGAGTAACGGGGAGCTGTTTTTT
CDR3aa: CASSYSWGSNGELFF

len: 15
v_gene: TRBV4-3
abundance: .
d_gene: .
j_gene: TRBJ1-1
CDR3nt: TGCGCCAGCAGCCAAGATCCCGGTGAGAACACTGAAGCTTTCTTT
CDR3aa: CASSQDPGENTEAFF

len: 14
v_gene: TRBV7-2
abundance: few
d_gene: .
j_gene: TRBJ1-1
CDR3nt: TGTGCCAGCAGCAGGCCTTTCATGAACACTGAAGCTTTCTTT
CDR3aa: CASSRPFMNTEAFF

len: 13
v_gene: TRBV30
abundance: few
d_gene: .
j_gene: TRBJ1-2
CDR3nt: TGTGCCTGGAGTTGGGGGTCGAACTATGGCTACACCTTC
CDR3aa: CAWSWGSNYGYTF

len: 14
v_gene: TRBV12-3/TRBV12-4
abundance: many
d_gene: .
j_gene: TRBJ2-2
CDR3nt: TGTGCCAGCAGTTTGGGTGGTAGCACCGGGGAGCTGTTTTTT
CDR3aa: CASSLGGSTGELFF

len: 15
v_gene: TRBV27
abundance: few
d_gene: .
j_gene: TRBJ2-3
CDR3nt: TGTGCCAGCAGTCCATCCGGCGCCGGATCAGATACGCAGTATTTT
CDR3aa: CASSPSGAGSDTQYF